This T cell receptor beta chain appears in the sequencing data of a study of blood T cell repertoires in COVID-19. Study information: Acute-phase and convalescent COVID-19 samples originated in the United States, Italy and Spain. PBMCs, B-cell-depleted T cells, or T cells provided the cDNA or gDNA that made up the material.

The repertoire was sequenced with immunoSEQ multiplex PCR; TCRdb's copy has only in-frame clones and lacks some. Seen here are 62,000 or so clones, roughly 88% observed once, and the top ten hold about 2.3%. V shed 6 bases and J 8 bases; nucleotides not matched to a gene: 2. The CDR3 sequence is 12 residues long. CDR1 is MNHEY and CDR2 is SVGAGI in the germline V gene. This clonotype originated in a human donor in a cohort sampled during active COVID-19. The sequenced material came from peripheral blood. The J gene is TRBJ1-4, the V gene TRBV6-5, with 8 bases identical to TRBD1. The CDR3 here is CASRTGAEKLFF. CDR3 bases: TGTGCCAGCAGGACAGGGGCCGAAAAACTGTTTTTT.